A single sample is the source of the 20 T cell receptor beta chains below, sequenced in a study of CD8+ T cells in alopecia areata. Treatment specified: oral pan-JAK inhibitor, 5-10 mg twice daily. Investigators isolated RNA and reverse transcribed it into cDNA to act as the sequencing template. Produced via immunoSEQ multiplex PCR; TCRdb's table is partial and in-frame only. The data hold 95,000 to 100,000 clones, with 60% observed a single time. The sequences come from CD8+ T cells sorted from blood, collected at approximately week 60, from a patient treated with tofacitinib. These receptors all come from a human donor with alopecia areata.

The chain has TRBV9 and TRBJ1-1; D ambiguous. The CDR3 runs 13 residues. Trimming took 0 bases from V and 6 from J, leaving 9 bases between them. CDR1 SGDLS and CDR2 YYNGEE come from the germline V gene. The CDR3 sequence: CASSVVMSAEAFF. Here the CDR3 DNA reads TGTGCCAGCAGCGTAGTTATGTCGGCTGAAGCTTTCTTT.

As to this clone: This specimen includes other DNA sequences encoding the same CDR3. The V call is TRBV2, the J call TRBJ2-7; D gene unclear. This CDR3 has 10 amino acids. The V gene lost 6 bases and the J gene lost 1 base, with 1 base spanning the gap. The V gene's germline CDR1 is SNHLY and CDR2 FYNNEI. The CDR3: CASRSYEQYF. The CDR3 DNA reads TGTGCCAGCAGATCCTACGAGCAGTACTTC.

V is TRBV11-1 and J is TRBJ2-1, with D uncertain. This CDR3 has 14 residues. The germline V gene has CDR1 SGHAT and CDR2 FQDESV (reference sequence). V lost 7 bases to trimming and J lost 0 bases, with 10 bases between them. CDR3 sequence reads: CASTWGSSYNEQFF. The CDR3 DNA sequence: TGTGCCAGCACCTGGGGAAGCTCCTACAATGAGCAGTTCTTC.

The chain links TRBV23-1 to TRBJ2-3; TRBD2 matches at 9 bases. TRBV23-1 belongs to the ORF category, with a function that is uncertain. The CDR3 runs to 17 residues. Trimming removed 4 bases from V and 4 bases from J; junction bases left unmatched: 12. CDR3 loop: CASSRSSGGSRADTQYF. The CDR3 DNA reads TGCGCCAGCAGTCGCAGTAGCGGGGGCTCCCGAGCAGATACGCAGTATTTT.

This chain links TRBV7-9 with TRBJ1-1; D might be TRBD1 (6 bases). In germline, CDR1 is SEHNR, CDR2 FQNEAQ (reference sequence). The CDR3 sequence is 12 residues long. Trimming cost V 5 bases and J 3 bases, with 7 bases left between them. CDR3 DNA: TGTGCCAGCAGCGGGGGCCACACTGAAGCTTTCTTT. Residues: CASSGGHTEAFF. The full variable domain, rest sourced from reference TRBV7-9 and TRBJ1-1, is DTGVSQNPRHKITKRGQNVTFRCDPISEHNRLYWYRQTLGQGPEFLTYFQNEAQLEKSRLLSDRFSAERPKGSFSTLEIQRTEQGDSAMYLCASSGGHTEAFFGQGTRLTVV.

The sample holds a few counts of this clone. The chain uses TRBV14 and TRBJ2-1; 9 bases match TRBD1. The germline gives CDR1 SGHDN, CDR2 FVKESK. The CDR3 sequence is 16 residues long. V lost 4 bases, J lost 5 bases, and 9 bases stayed unmatched. The CDR3 spells CASSPTGQGLNNEQFF. The CDR3 coding sequence is TGTGCCAGCAGCCCGACGGGACAGGGACTTAACAATGAGCAGTTCTTC.

The chain has TRBV15 and TRBJ2-2; TRBD1 matches at 11 bases. CDR3 size: 16 residues. Germline V lookup: CDR1 LNHNV, CDR2 YYDKDF (reference sequence). With V trimmed by 5 bases and J by 5 bases, 7 bases remained unmatched. CDR3 sequence reads: CATSSPGTGGTGELFF. As DNA, the CDR3 is TGTGCCACCAGCTCACCCGGGACAGGGGGGACCGGGGAGCTGTTTTTT.

CDR3 sequence reads: CASSQRPGTSPSYNEQFF. DNA of the CDR3: TGCGCCAGCAGCCAACGTCCCGGGACTAGCCCGTCCTACAATGAGCAGTTCTTC. The chain employs TRBV4-1 and TRBJ2-1, with 9 bases identical to TRBD2. V was clipped by 2 bases and J by 1 base; unmatched bases: 9. This CDR3 contains 18 residues. Germline CDR1 reads MGHRA; CDR2 reads YSYEKL.

The gene calls are TRBV6-1 and TRBJ2-7; possibly TRBD2 for D (5 bases). The V end was cut by 6 bases, the J end by 2 bases, with 5 bases between. This CDR3 comprises 11 residues. CDR1 and CDR2 (germline): MNHNS, SASEGT. Here the CDR3 reads CASRGAYEQYF. In nucleotides, the CDR3 is TGTGCCAGCAGGGGAGCCTACGAGCAGTACTTC.

The J gene is TRBJ2-6, the V gene TRBV2; D remains unclear. Between the trimmed V and J ends, which lost 4 bases and 5 bases, there was a span of 18 bases. Germline CDR1 SNHLY, CDR2 FYNNEI. The CDR3 is made up of 17 amino acids. CDR3 coding DNA: TGTGCCAGCAGTGGGTTTAATTACCGAAGTCGGGCCAACGTCCTGACTTTC. Translated: CASSGFNYRSRANVLTF. Full variable domain (remainder filled in from reference TRBV2 and TRBJ2-6): EPEVTQTPSHQVTQMGQEVILRCVPISNHLYFYWYRQILGQKVEFLVSFYNNEISEKSEIFDDQFSVERPDGSNFTLKIRSTKLEDSAMYFCASSGFNYRSRANVLTFGAGSRLTVL.

This clone has just a few counts. The genes are TRBV29-1 and TRBJ1-2; D gene ambiguous. Trimming cost V 0 bases and J 5 bases, with 16 bases left between them. Germline assignment: CDR1 SQVTM and CDR2 ANQGSEA. This CDR3 is 15 amino acids long. Here the CDR3 DNA reads TGCAGCGTTGAAGACCGCAGGATAGCGGAATATGGCTACACCTTC. The encoded protein is CSVEDRRIAEYGYTF.

This clone was observed a few times. CDR3 sequence reads: CATRERESYNEQFF. In nucleotides, the CDR3 is TGTGCCACGCGAGAGCGGGAGAGCTACAATGAGCAGTTCTTC. V usage is TRBV2 and J usage is TRBJ2-1; 8 bases are shared with TRBD2. With 10 bases clipped from V and 3 bases from J, the junction kept 8 bases outside the gene matches. CDR3 size: 14 residues. Germline V CDR1 and CDR2: SNHLY, FYNNEI.

The V and J genes are TRBV15 and TRBJ1-5; 8 bases agree with TRBD1. The CDR3 covers 13 residues. The germline V gene has CDR1 LNHNV and CDR2 YYDKDF (reference sequence). The trim removed 5 bases at V and 4 bases at J, leaving 1 base unmatched. CDR3 sequence: CATSGQGNQPQHF. The CDR3 nucleotides read TGTGCCACCAGCGGACAGGGTAATCAGCCCCAGCATTTT.

This clone was seen a handful of times. This chain links TRBV29-1 with TRBJ2-1, with no clear D. CDR1 and CDR2 (germline): SQVTM, ANQGSEA. The CDR3 length is 11 residues. Trimming cost V 6 bases and J 8 bases, with 11 bases left between them. This chain's CDR3 is CSVPKTDEQFF. The CDR3 DNA follows: TGCAGCGTGCCGAAGACGGATGAGCAGTTCTTC.

The chain joins TRBV27 to TRBJ1-5, with D hard to call. The CDR3 extends over 12 amino acids. Germline V CDR1 and CDR2: MNHEY, SMNVEV (reference sequence). V was clipped by 8 bases and J by 0 bases, with 5 bases between them. CDR3 in amino acids: CASGYSNQPQHF. The CDR3 DNA is TGTGCCAGCGGCTATAGCAATCAGCCCCAGCATTTT.

This sequence joins TRBV27 and TRBJ1-5; maybe TRBD1 (6 bases). Looked up from germline, CDR1 is MNHEY and CDR2 is SMNVEV (reference sequence). This CDR3 spans 16 amino acids. Trimming took off 3 bases at V and 3 bases at J, with 15 bases between the two ends. DNA for the CDR3: TGTGCCAGCAGTTTGGGGACACCCGGGCCCAATCAGCCCCAGCATTTT. Translated: CASSLGTPGPNQPQHF.

The chain couples TRBV10-3 to TRBJ2-7; 8 nucleotides line up with TRBD1. CDR1 and CDR2 (germline): ENHRY, SYGVKD. The CDR3 sequence is 18 residues long. With 4 bases clipped from V and 0 bases from J, the junction kept 14 bases outside the gene matches. DNA for the CDR3: TGTGCCATCAGTGTGCAGGACAGGGAGACTTTGAGCTCCTACGAGCAGTACTTC. This sequence encodes CAISVQDRETLSSYEQYF.

This chain links TRBV30 with TRBJ2-3; D gene ambiguous. This CDR3 is built from 13 residues. The V end lost 3 bases, the J end lost 4 bases, and 11 bases lay between the germline ends. Germline loops: CDR1 GTSNPN, CDR2 SVGIG (reference sequence). CDR3 sequence reads: CAWSSFAPDTQYF. The CDR3, as DNA: TGTGCCTGGAGCTCCTTTGCCCCAGATACGCAGTATTTT.

This clone showed up just a few times. This chain connects TRBV9 to TRBJ2-1, with D hard to call. Between the trimmed V and J ends, which lost 3 bases and 10 bases, there was a span of 5 bases. Germline CDR1 and CDR2: SGDLS and YYNGEE. The CDR3 extends over 10 amino acids. The CDR3 sequence: CASSGGEQFF. CDR3 sequence (DNA): TGTGCCAGCAGCGGCGGAGAGCAGTTCTTC.

The chain recombines TRBV30 with TRBJ2-5; D gene unclear. The V gene lost 0 bases and the J gene lost 0 bases, with 5 bases spanning the gap. CDR1 and CDR2 from the germline V gene are GTSNPN and SVGIG (reference sequence). The CDR3 covers 13 residues. The CDR3 is CAWSVRYQETQYF. As DNA, the CDR3 is TGTGCCTGGAGTGTAAGGTACCAAGAGACCCAGTACTTC.